This entry lists 24 T cell receptor beta chains sequenced from one sample in a study of T-cell reconstitution after alpha-beta-depleted transplantation in children. Library preparation (for TCRbeta) was performed with unique molecular identifiers. TCRdb called the PCR reads again in MiXCR, with one record for every CDR3 protein. Seen here are about 480,000 distinct CDR3 sequences, 12% observed once, and the top ten hold about 5.4%. Sequenced here: PBMCs from the stem cell graft donor, sampled from the stem cell graft. The receptors stem from a human donor who donated a stem cell graft to a child with combined immunodeficiency.

This clonotype has a count of ten or more. The V gene is TRBV15, the J gene TRBJ2-2, with 8 bases lining up with TRBD1. The CDR3 extends over 16 amino acids. Looked up from germline, CDR1 is LNHNV and CDR2 is YYDKDF (reference sequence). J lost 6 bases, V lost 2 bases, and 8 bases had no gene match. The CDR3 region is CATSRYRTGQSGELFF. The CDR3 DNA follows: TGTGCCACCAGCAGATACAGGACAGGGCAGTCCGGGGAGCTGTTTTTT.

This clonotype was seen repeatedly, ten times or more. V is TRBV12-3 or TRBV12-4 and J is TRBJ2-1; D remains ambiguous. V lost 6 bases to trimming and J lost 15 bases, with 24 bases between them. The CDR3 totals 14 residues. CDR3 sequence: CASSNNGRPGRLFF. CDR3 nucleotides: TGTGCCAGCAGCAACAATGGTCGCCCAGGTCGCCTGTTCTTC.

In this sample, this clonotype turned up many times. The chain uses TRBV10-3 and TRBJ1-4, with 10 nucleotides matching TRBD1. V dropped 4 bases and J dropped 5; count of bases not matched to a gene: 7. Germline V CDR1 and CDR2: ENHRY, SYGVKD. The CDR3 has 16 residues. CDR3 amino acids: CAISGETGGVNEKLFF. In DNA, the CDR3 is TGTGCCATCAGTGGTGAGACAGGGGGCGTGAATGAAAAACTGTTTTTT.

The gene calls are TRBV20-1 and TRBJ2-6; D might be TRBD1 or TRBD2, each matching 5 bases. The CDR3 runs to 17 residues. Trimming shortened V by 0 bases and J by 3 bases, and 15 bases separated the two germline ends. Germline lookup yields CDR1 DFQATT and CDR2 SNEGSKA (reference sequence). CDR3 in amino acids: CSAREVGDPLGANVLTF. CDR3 sequence (DNA): TGCAGTGCTAGAGAGGTGGGGGACCCTCTTGGGGCCAACGTCCTGACTTTC.

A few counts support this clonotype. The chain has TRBV2 and TRBJ2-2; 7 bases line up with TRBD2. V lost 5 bases to trimming and J lost 7 bases; unmatched junction nucleotides: 13. CDR3 size: 16 residues. Germline CDR1 SNHLY, CDR2 FYNNEI. The CDR3 reads CASSPRTSPTDGELFF. CDR3 nucleotides: TGTGCCAGCAGTCCACGGACTAGTCCCACCGACGGGGAGCTGTTTTTT.

The rearrangement joins TRBV24-1 to TRBJ2-7, with D possibly TRBD1 on 5 matching bases. Trimming shortened V by 9 bases and J by 2 bases, and 7 bases separated the two germline ends. CDR3 size: 11 residues. Germline-derived CDR1 and CDR2 are KGHDR and SFDVKD. The DNA of the CDR3 is TGTGCCACCCCGGACACCTACGAGCAGTACTTC. Residues: CATPDTYEQYF.

V usage is TRBV14 and J usage is TRBJ2-5; the D call may be TRBD1 or TRBD2 (5 bases each). Per the germline V gene, CDR1 is SGHDN and CDR2 is FVKESK. Trimming cost V 3 bases and J 1 base, with 15 bases left between them. The CDR3 contains 16 residues. The CDR3 nucleotides read TGTGCCAGCAGCCAGTTTCCTGGGACCGTCCAAGAGACCCAGTACTTC. Amino acid sequence: CASSQFPGTVQETQYF.

V gene TRBV6-2 or TRBV6-3 combines with J gene TRBJ2-1; 9 bases are a match to TRBD2. CDR3 length equals 15 residues. CDR1 is MNHEY, CDR2 SVGEGT, per germline. V lost 5 bases and J lost 9; bases outside the gene matches: 11. The CDR3 protein is CASSPPGLAGAEQFF. The CDR3 DNA sequence: TGTGCCAGCAGTCCGCCGGGACTAGCAGGTGCTGAGCAGTTCTTC.

The chain carries TRBV18 and TRBJ2-7; D not resolved. CDR3 size: 16 residues. Trimming removed 5 bases at V and 4 bases at J, with 21 bases between. The germline V gene has CDR1 KGHSH and CDR2 LQKENI. The DNA for the CDR3 is TGTGCCAGCTCAACAATTGACTCCTCACTGGGGTACGAGCAGTACTTC. Its translation: CASSTIDSSLGYEQYF. The variable domain in full, with the rest retrieved from reference TRBV18 and TRBJ2-7, is NAGVMQNPRHLVRRRGQEARLRCSPMKGHSHVYWYRQLPEEGLKFMVYLQKENIIDESGMPKERFSAEFPKEGPSILRIQQVVRGDSAAYFCASSTIDSSLGYEQYFGPGTRLTVT.

The table lists this clonotype with many counts. CDR3 bases: TGTGCCAGCAGGGATGCCAGGAGCTCCTACGAGCAGTACTTC. Encoded protein: CASRDARSSYEQYF. The chain employs TRBV5-5 and TRBJ2-7; no reliable D call. Trimming removed 5 bases from V and 0 bases from J, with 12 bases in between. The CDR3 runs to 14 residues. CDR1 and CDR2 from the germline V gene are SGHKS and YYEKEE (reference sequence).

This chain joins TRBV7-9 and TRBJ2-5; D may correspond to TRBD1 or TRBD2 (5 bases each). CDR1 is SEHNR, CDR2 FQNEAQ, per germline (reference sequence). The CDR3 loop spans 16 amino acids. Trimming removed 4 bases from V and 1 base from J, with 16 bases in between. The CDR3 bases are TGTGCCAGCAGCTCCATACTGCTAGGGACCCAAGAGACCCAGTACTTC. Its translation is CASSSILLGTQETQYF.

In this sample, this clonotype turned up a few times. The chain couples TRBV7-9 to TRBJ1-5; no firm D call. V was shortened by 7 bases and J by 8 bases, with 12 bases between the two germline ends. The CDR3 is 12 amino acids. The germline CDR1 and CDR2 sequences are SEHNR and FQNEAQ (reference sequence). The CDR3 DNA sequence: TGTGCCAGCATCTCACTCTCGAAGCCCCAGCATTTT. Its translation: CASISLSKPQHF.

This clonotype has at least ten counts. The V and J genes are TRBV7-2 and TRBJ2-7, with TRBD2 matching 9 bases. The CDR3 has 14 amino acids. CDR1 is SGHTA, CDR2 FQGNSA, per germline. The V gene end was trimmed by 3 bases and the J gene end by 3 bases; junction bases not matched to a gene: 3. CDR3 loop: CASSLIAGVYEQYF. CDR3 nucleotides: TGTGCCAGCAGCTTGATAGCGGGAGTCTACGAGCAGTACTTC.

The sample holds many counts of this clonotype. J is TRBJ2-1 and V is TRBV6-2 or TRBV6-3; D is perhaps TRBD1 (6 bases). This CDR3 comprises 18 residues. The germline V gene has CDR1 MNHEY and CDR2 SVGEGT. Trimming shortened V by 5 bases and J by 0 bases, and 20 bases separated the two germline ends. The chain's CDR3 is CASSDPRTVSFSYNEQFF. In nucleotides, the CDR3 is TGTGCCAGCAGTGACCCGAGGACAGTTTCTTTCTCCTACAATGAGCAGTTCTTC.

As for this clonotype: Sequence at one end of the junction differs from germline and may be a read error. The rearrangement joins TRBV5-1 to TRBJ1-4, with 9 bases identical to TRBD1. The CDR3 is made up of 16 amino acids. Germline values: CDR1 SGHRS, CDR2 YFSETQ. The CDR3 loop is CGSSLAPDRGGEKLFF. CDR3 bases: TGCGGCAGCAGCTTGGCCCCGGACAGGGGAGGCGAAAAACTGTTTTTT.

The chain combines TRBV28 with TRBJ1-5; 9 positions match TRBD1. V lost 6 bases to trimming and J lost 5 bases; unmatched junction nucleotides: 8. CDR1 and CDR2 from the germline V gene are MDHEN and SYDVKM. There are 15 residues in the CDR3. The CDR3 spells CASSPDRGWDQPQHF. The CDR3 coding sequence is TGTGCCAGCAGCCCTGACAGGGGGTGGGATCAGCCCCAGCATTTT.

This clonotype showed up many times. The gene calls are TRBV5-6 and TRBJ1-1; 8 positions agree with TRBD1. V was pared by 4 bases and J by 2 bases, with 10 bases of the junction left unmatched. The germline V gene encodes CDR1 SGHDT and CDR2 YYEEEE. This CDR3 comprises 16 residues. CDR3 DNA sequence: TGTGCCAGCAGCCCAGGACAGGGCCTCGGTAACACTGAAGCTTTCTTT. Amino acids: CASSPGQGLGNTEAFF.

Only a few counts were recorded for this clonotype. The gene calls are TRBV5-1 and TRBJ2-7; 8 bases are shared with TRBD1. V dropped 1 base and J dropped 7; count of bases not matched to a gene: 10. Germline CDR1 reads SGHRS; CDR2 reads YFSETQ. The CDR3 extends over 15 amino acids. The CDR3 is CASSLSGTGNLEQYF. For the CDR3, the DNA is TGCGCCAGCAGCTTGTCCGGGACAGGTAATCTGGAGCAGTACTTC.

This clonotype has only a few counts. The rearrangement links TRBV13 to TRBJ2-2, with D possibly matching TRBD2 (5 bases). The CDR3 sequence is 18 residues long. CDR1 and CDR2 (germline): PRHDT, FYEKMQ (reference sequence). With 5 bases removed from V and 2 bases from J, the gap between germline ends came to 21 bases. This chain's CDR3 is CASSPFSRRGSNTGELFF. For the CDR3, the DNA is TGTGCCAGCAGCCCCTTTTCCCGTCGGGGTTCCAACACCGGGGAGCTGTTTTTT.

This clonotype was seen only a few times. The chain joins TRBV27 to TRBJ2-3; 12 positions agree with TRBD2. Germline V gene data show CDR1 as MNHEY and CDR2 as SMNVEV (reference sequence). This CDR3 spans 17 amino acids. With V trimmed by 5 bases and J by 1 base, 7 bases remained unmatched. This CDR3 is CASSTGRLAGGTDTQYF. The CDR3, as DNA: TGTGCCAGCAGTACCGGACGACTAGCGGGAGGCACAGATACGCAGTATTTT.

This chain joins TRBV12-3 or TRBV12-4 and TRBJ2-5, with D maybe TRBD2 (6 bases). The CDR3 totals 15 residues. V lost 5 bases, J lost 5 bases, and 18 bases lay in between. The CDR3 DNA follows: TGTGCCAGCAGTCCCCCTTCGGGGGTCGGGGAGACCCAGTACTTC. Translating gives CASSPPSGVGETQYF.

In its sample, this clonotype was seen many times. The rearrangement uses TRBV5-1 and TRBJ2-7; 12 nucleotides match TRBD1. The CDR3 runs to 15 residues. Germline values: CDR1 SGHRS, CDR2 YFSETQ. V shed 0 bases and J 3 bases; nucleotides not matched to a gene: 1. The CDR3 sequence is CASSLGDRGHYEQYF. The CDR3 DNA sequence: TGCGCCAGCAGCTTGGGGGACAGGGGGCACTACGAGCAGTACTTC.

The gene calls are TRBV12-3 or TRBV12-4 and TRBJ2-1; the match to TRBD2 covers 10 bases. The CDR3 consists of 14 residues. V was clipped by 6 bases and J by 9 bases; unmatched bases: 8. The CDR3, as DNA: TGTGCCAGCAGCTTCAGCGGGAGGGGCACTGAGCAGTTCTTC. The encoded protein is CASSFSGRGTEQFF.

This clonotype was detected ten times or more. The chain has TRBV4-2 and TRBJ2-5, with D unresolved. This CDR3 is built from 14 residues. The V gene lost 0 bases and the J gene lost 2 bases, with 7 bases spanning the gap. The germline V gene has CDR1 LGHNA and CDR2 YNFKEQ. The CDR3 DNA reads TGTGCCAGCAGCCAAGATCAACGTCAAGAGACCCAGTACTTC. Translation: CASSQDQRQETQYF.